This entry concerns a single TCR beta chain. This specimen belongs to a study of PD-1 blockade in mismatch repair-deficient tumors. Across the study: Patients had approximately 13 mismatch repair-deficient cancer types and were previously treated and progressing.

Produced via immunoSEQ multiplex PCR; TCRdb's table is partial and in-frame only. The sample yields approximately 63,000 clones, approximately 88% seen once. V lost 6 bases to trimming and J lost 6 bases, with 10 bases between them. The CDR3 consists of 12 residues. CDR1 is WNHNN and CDR2 is SYGVQD in the germline V gene (reference sequence). This TCR derives from an adult with mismatch repair-deficient cancer. The material sequenced was peripheral blood, taken 52 weeks after starting pembrolizumab. The J gene is TRBJ2-3, the V gene TRBV10-1; D unresolved. The CDR3 reads CASSETADTQYF. As DNA, the CDR3 is TGCGCCAGCAGCGAGACCGCGGATACGCAGTATTTT.